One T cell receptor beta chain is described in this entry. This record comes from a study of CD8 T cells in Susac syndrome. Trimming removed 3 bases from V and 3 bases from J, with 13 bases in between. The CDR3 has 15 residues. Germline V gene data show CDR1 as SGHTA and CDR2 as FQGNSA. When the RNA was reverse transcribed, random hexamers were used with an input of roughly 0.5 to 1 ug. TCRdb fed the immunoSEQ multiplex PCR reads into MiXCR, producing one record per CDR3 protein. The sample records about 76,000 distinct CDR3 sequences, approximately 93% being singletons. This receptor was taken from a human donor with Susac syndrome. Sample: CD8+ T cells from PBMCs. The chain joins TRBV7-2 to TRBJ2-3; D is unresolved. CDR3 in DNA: TGTGCCAGCAGCTTTCGGCGTAGTGTGACAGATACGCAGTATTTT. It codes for CASSFRRSVTDTQYF.